This T cell receptor (beta chain) was documented in a study of neurological immune-mediated disorders. TCRdb re-derived calls from the 5' RACE reads in MiXCR, one entry per CDR3 protein. The sample holds tens of thousands of distinct CDR3 sequences; roughly 10% are singletons and the top ten take about 9.6%. In regard to this clonotype: At one end, the junction sequence differs from germline, possibly due to a read error.

Germline assignment: CDR1 MRHNA and CDR2 SNTAGT. The CDR3 runs 18 residues. The time point here: longitudinal time-point 1 (baseline). PBMCs stored at -80 C, 2 million in total, were the source of the unsorted libraries. The chain links TRBV6-4 to TRBJ2-1, with 11 bases aligning to TRBD1. The receptor was isolated from a man younger than 40 in good health. What was sequenced was PBMCs. The CDR3 DNA is TGCGCCAGCAGACGAGAGGGACAGGGGGGGTTAGTAGGCGGTGAGCCGTTCTTC. This encodes CASRREGQGGLVGGEPFF.